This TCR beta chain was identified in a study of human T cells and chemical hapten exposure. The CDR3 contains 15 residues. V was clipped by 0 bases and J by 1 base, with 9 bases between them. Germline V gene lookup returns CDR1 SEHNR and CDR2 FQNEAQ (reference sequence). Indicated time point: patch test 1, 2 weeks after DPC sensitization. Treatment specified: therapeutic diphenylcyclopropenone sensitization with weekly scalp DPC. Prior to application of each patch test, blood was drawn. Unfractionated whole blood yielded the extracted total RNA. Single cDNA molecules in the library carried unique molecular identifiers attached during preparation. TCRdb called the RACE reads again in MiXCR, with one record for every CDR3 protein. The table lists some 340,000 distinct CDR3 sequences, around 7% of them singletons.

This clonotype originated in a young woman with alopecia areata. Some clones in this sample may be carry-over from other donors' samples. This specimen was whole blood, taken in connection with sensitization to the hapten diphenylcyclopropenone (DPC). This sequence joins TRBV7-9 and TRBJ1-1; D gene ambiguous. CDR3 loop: CASSLASVRNTEAFF. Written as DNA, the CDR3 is TGTGCCAGCAGCTTAGCATCCGTCCGGAACACTGAAGCTTTCTTT.